Listed here are 10 T cell receptor beta chains from one sample, sequenced in a study of response to subunit inactivated influenza vaccine. TCRdb called the RT-PCR reads again in MiXCR, with one record for every CDR3 protein. The sample lists more than 700,000 distinct CDR3 sequences, 21% occurring once. The material sequenced was PBMCs from blood, taken roughly 5 days after vaccination. The receptors derive from a man aged 45-65 years who received an inactivated influenza vaccine.

This clonotype was detected a few times. CDR3 in DNA: TGTGCCACCTCCTTGGGCACTAACTATGGCTACACCTTC. It yields the protein CATSLGTNYGYTF. The chain carries TRBV15 and TRBJ1-2; D is undetermined. Trimming left V 8 bases short and J 0 bases short, with 10 bases between. The CDR3 totals 13 residues. Germline V gives CDR1 LNHNV, CDR2 YYDKDF (reference sequence).

This clonotype was observed a few times. J is TRBJ2-7 and V is TRBV5-6, with D uncertain. The V end was cut by 5 bases, the J end by 2 bases, with 14 bases between. Germline V lookup: CDR1 SGHDT, CDR2 YYEEEE. The CDR3 totals 14 residues. CDR3: CASRKADGTYEQYF. The CDR3 DNA sequence: TGTGCCAGCAGAAAGGCGGACGGTACCTACGAGCAGTACTTC.

This clonotype was seen ten or more times. The chain couples TRBV18 to TRBJ2-1, with 8 bases fitting TRBD2. Per germline, CDR1 KGHSH and CDR2 LQKENI. CDR3 length equals 15 residues. With 3 bases clipped from V and 4 bases from J, the junction kept 5 bases outside the gene matches. CDR3 amino acids: CASSPSGGEYNEQFF. CDR3 nucleotide sequence: TGTGCCAGCTCACCTTCGGGAGGGGAGTACAATGAGCAGTTCTTC.

V gene TRBV13 combines with J gene TRBJ1-2, with a tentative D call TRBD1 (6 bases). This CDR3 has 13 residues. The V end lost 3 bases, the J end lost 8 bases, and 13 bases lay between the germline ends. Germline V CDR1 and CDR2: PRHDT, FYEKMQ (reference sequence). CDR3 coding DNA: TGTGCCAGCAGCTTGCGGGGGCACGGAGGCTACACCTTC. The encoded protein is CASSLRGHGGYTF.

The chain uses TRBV15 and TRBJ1-5, with D perhaps matching TRBD1 (6 bases). V was shortened by 3 bases and J by 7 bases, with 16 bases between the two germline ends. This CDR3 has 15 residues. Per germline, CDR1 LNHNV and CDR2 YYDKDF (reference sequence). CDR3: CATSRYREEGQPQHF. Written as DNA, the CDR3 is TGTGCCACCAGCAGGTACAGGGAGGAGGGACAGCCCCAGCATTTT.

The chain couples TRBV3-1 to TRBJ2-3; the D is unclear. This CDR3 contains 12 residues. The germline gives CDR1 LGHDT, CDR2 YNNKEL (reference sequence). Trimming shortened V by 6 bases and J by 10 bases, and 14 bases separated the two germline ends. The CDR3 loop reads CASSEVRWAQYF. Here the CDR3 DNA reads TGTGCCAGCAGTGAAGTGAGGTGGGCGCAGTATTTT.

CDR3 coding DNA: TGCGCCAGCAGCCAAGAGGTGGAGAGCACAGATACGCAGTATTTT. Amino acid sequence: CASSQEVESTDTQYF. This chain connects TRBV4-3 to TRBJ2-3; D uncertain. V was clipped by 0 bases and J by 0 bases, with 7 bases between them. Germline CDR1 is LGHNA and CDR2 is YSLEER. The CDR3 is 15 amino acids.

This sequence joins TRBV5-1 and TRBJ2-3; D perhaps matches TRBD1 (5 bases). Germline CDR1 reads SGHRS; CDR2 reads YFSETQ. The CDR3 is 17 residues long. V lost 0 bases to trimming and J lost 1 base, with 15 bases between them. CDR3 sequence reads: CASSLGREHRRTDTQYF. The CDR3 nucleotides are TGCGCCAGCAGCTTGGGCAGGGAACATCGGCGCACAGATACGCAGTATTTT.

The chain is built from TRBV7-9 and TRBJ2-2, with D hard to call. This CDR3 region has 12 residues. V was clipped by 3 bases and J by 4 bases, with 3 bases between them. The germline CDR1 and CDR2 sequences are SEHNR and FQNEAQ (reference sequence). Written as DNA, the CDR3 is TGTGCCAGCAGCTTTCCCACCGGGGAGCTGTTTTTT. Translated: CASSFPTGELFF. Full variable domain (missing parts from reference TRBV7-9 and TRBJ2-2): DTGVSQNPRHKITKRGQNVTFRCDPISEHNRLYWYRQTLGQGPEFLTYFQNEAQLEKSRLLSDRFSAERPKGSFSTLEIQRTEQGDSAMYLCASSFPTGELFFGEGSRLTVL.

This clonotype was recorded only once. J is TRBJ1-1 and V is TRBV3-1, with a possible D match to TRBD1 (6 bases). Per the germline V gene, CDR1 is LGHDT and CDR2 is YNNKEL (reference sequence). Trimming took 6 bases from V and 8 from J, leaving 10 bases between them. The CDR3 loop spans 11 amino acids. The CDR3, as DNA: TGTGCCAGCAGTCAAACAGGGGAAGCTTTCTTT. Translated: CASSQTGEAFF.